Many counts were recorded for the clone carrying this T cell receptor beta chain. TCRdb used MiXCR to call clones anew from the PCR reads. The top ten clones hold over 7% of a sample with about 89,000 clones, under 15% of them seen once. This record comes from a study of metastatic and nonmetastatic thyroid tumors. No treatment of any kind had been given to any patient before thyroid surgery. The TCR was taken from a female donor with papillary thyroid cancer or a benign thyroid nodule (not recorded which). Some clones in this sample may be carry-over from other donors' samples. The sequencing sample was made of tumor tissue.

CDR3: CSARDLMAGTRYNEQFF. CDR3 DNA: TGCAGTGCTAGAGATCTCATGGCGGGAACTCGGTACAATGAGCAGTTCTTC. This chain uses TRBV20-1 with TRBJ2-1; maybe TRBD2 (6 bases). V was shortened by 0 bases and J by 4 bases, with 19 bases between the two germline ends. Germline V gene sequence: CDR1 DFQATT, CDR2 SNEGSKA (reference sequence). The CDR3 spans 17 residues.